This T cell receptor beta chain emerged from a study of shared clonotypes between healthy human individuals. Replicate PCRs for sorted subsets used 200 ng DNA; this equaled about 30,000 T cell genomes. Measured with immunoSEQ multiplex PCR; TCRdb has only the in-frame clones, and not every one. Of over a million clones detected, 75% appear once; the ten largest clones hold approximately 1.5%. CDR1 is MGHDK and CDR2 is SYGVNS in the germline V gene. V gave up 5 bases and J gave up 3 bases, with 13 bases separating them. The CDR3 totals 14 residues. The sequence was obtained from a young man in good health. The chain links TRBV25-1 to TRBJ2-5; D tentatively reads TRBD1 or TRBD2 (5 bases each). Material: memory CD4+ T cells sorted from blood. Subset of the sample: CD45RA-negative fraction. This chain's CDR3 is CASSSGTGKETQYF. In nucleotides, the CDR3 is TGTGCCAGCAGTTCCGGGACGGGGAAAGAGACCCAGTACTTC.